This T cell receptor (beta chain) came from a study of cytomegalovirus exposure and HLA in healthy donors. Healthy donors of bone marrow made up the group. In the PCR, 60 Vbeta and 13 Jbeta primers were used. The protocol was immunoSEQ multiplex PCR, while the TCRdb copy is restricted to in-frame clones and leaves out a portion. The sample has about 200,000 clones, and its top ten clones hold roughly 0.7%. General study points: In an earlier analysis, productive rearrangement rates for most beta V segments clustered near 87% or 30%.

Points on this clone: The target antigen is unknown.

This CDR3 has 16 residues. J lost 3 bases, V lost 5 bases, and 6 bases had no gene match. Germline loops: CDR1 SGHTA, CDR2 FQGNSA. The sequencing input was PBMCs. The V and J genes are TRBV7-2 and TRBJ2-1; 11 bases match TRBD2. The sequence came from a boy aged 5-17 years in good health and CMV-seronegative. The CDR3, as DNA: TGTGCCAGCAGCGTTACCGGGACTAGCGGCTACAATGAGCAGTTCTTC. It translates to CASSVTGTSGYNEQFF.